The 20 T cell receptor beta chains given below trace back to one sample, sequenced in a study of patients and donors after allogeneic stem cell transplantation. TCRdb re-derived calls from the RT-PCR reads in MiXCR, one entry per CDR3 protein. In the table there are roughly 960,000 distinct CDR3 sequences, around 17% of which are singletons. Sequenced sample: blood, either unsorted or a sorted T cell fraction (not recorded which). These receptors all stem from a human donor who was either an allogeneic HSCT recipient or a stem cell or donor lymphocyte infusion donor (not recorded which). It is not recorded whose cells these are; they may come from a transplant donor.

The V and J genes are TRBV19 and TRBJ2-7, with TRBD1 as a possible D gene (5 bases). This CDR3 spans 14 amino acids. Trimming took off 3 bases at V and 5 bases at J, with 14 bases between the two ends. CDR1 LNHDA and CDR2 SQIVND come from the germline V gene (reference sequence). The CDR3 sequence is CASSIGVPRDEQYF. CDR3 bases: TGTGCCAGTAGTATTGGAGTTCCCAGGGACGAGCAGTACTTC. Filled out from reference TRBV19 and TRBJ2-7, the complete variable domain reads DGGITQSPKYLFRKEGQNVTLSCEQNLNHDAMYWYRQDPGQGLRLIYYSQIVNDFQKGDIAEGYSVSREKKESFPLTVTSAQKNPTAFYLCASSIGVPRDEQYFGPGTRLTVT.

This clonotype has more than one count but fewer than ten. CDR3 nucleotides: TGTGCCAGCAGTTACTTGACAGGACGATATAATTCACCCCTCCACTTT. Translation gives CASSYLTGRYNSPLHF. The V and J genes are TRBV6-5 and TRBJ1-6; D may be TRBD1 (6 bases). Trimming pared 1 base from V and 4 bases from J, leaving 11 bases between. This CDR3 is built from 16 residues. Germline V lookup: CDR1 MNHEY, CDR2 SVGAGI.

This clonotype turned up a few times. The rearrangement uses TRBV19 and TRBJ1-1, with D perhaps matching TRBD1 (6 bases). Per the germline V gene, CDR1 is LNHDA and CDR2 is SQIVND (reference sequence). The V and J ends lost 7 bases and 3 bases respectively, with 24 bases between them. CDR3 size: 17 residues. DNA for the CDR3: TGTGCCAGTAATCAGGGGAAGGGGTTTATTGGAGACACTGAAGCTTTCTTT. Translating it yields CASNQGKGFIGDTEAFF.

This clonotype came up a few times. The chain recombines TRBV4-1 with TRBJ1-2; D may be TRBD1 (5 bases). From germline, CDR1 is MGHRA and CDR2 YSYEKL. Trimming took 4 bases from V and 9 from J, leaving 12 bases between them. CDR3 length: 12 residues. CDR3 sequence reads: CASSRDGRSYTF. The CDR3 DNA sequence: TGCGCCAGCAGCCGGGACGGGAGGAGCTACACCTTC.

This clonotype appeared many times. This sequence joins TRBV12-3 or TRBV12-4 and TRBJ1-1, with TRBD1 matching 7 bases. The CDR3 extends over 15 amino acids. V was pared by 6 bases and J by 3 bases, with 10 bases of the junction left unmatched. The CDR3 region has the DNA TGTGCCAGCAGCCCAGGGGCAGGGGGAGACACTGAAGCTTTCTTT. The encoded protein is CASSPGAGGDTEAFF.

This clonotype was seen a handful of times. This sequence joins TRBV12-3 or TRBV12-4 and TRBJ2-3; D is unresolved. V was cut by 4 bases and J by 10 bases, with 12 bases left in between. This CDR3 contains 12 residues. DNA of the CDR3: TGTGCCAGCAGTTCTATCGCCTCTTCGCAGTATTTT. This gives the protein CASSSIASSQYF.

This clonotype was seen ten or more times. The V gene is TRBV15, the J gene TRBJ2-2; D is uncertain. The germline V gene encodes CDR1 LNHNV and CDR2 YYDKDF (reference sequence). V lost 4 bases and J 4 bases, leaving 13 bases between the germline ends. The CDR3 covers 15 residues. Written as DNA, the CDR3 is TGTGCCACCAGCAACCCCGCGACGGTCACCGGGGAGCTGTTTTTT. Amino acid sequence: CATSNPATVTGELFF.

This clonotype showed up just a few times. CDR3 coding DNA: TGTGCCACCAGTGATTCTCCGGGACTAGCGGGCTCCTACGAGCAGTACTTC. Translating it yields CATSDSPGLAGSYEQYF. This chain connects TRBV24-1 to TRBJ2-7; 12 bases align to TRBD2. The CDR3 covers 17 residues. With V trimmed by 2 bases and J by 0 bases, 4 bases remained unmatched. Germline-derived CDR1 and CDR2 are KGHDR and SFDVKD.

The chain has TRBV11-3 and TRBJ2-7, with D tentatively TRBD2 (5 bases). V lost 1 base and J lost 6, with 13 bases in between. Germline-derived CDR1 and CDR2 are SGHNT and YENEEA. The CDR3 totals 14 residues. The CDR3 DNA reads TGTGCCAGCAGCTTAGTATCGGGGTTGGCCGAGCAGTACTTC. It encodes CASSLVSGLAEQYF.

This clonotype was detected a few times. This chain connects TRBV2 to TRBJ1-1; 10 bases are a match to TRBD1. CDR3 length: 16 amino acids. In germline, CDR1 is SNHLY, CDR2 FYNNEI. With V trimmed by 0 bases and J by 3 bases, 4 bases remained unmatched. CDR3: CASSEAMTGGYTEAFF. In DNA form, the CDR3 reads TGTGCCAGCAGTGAAGCCATGACAGGGGGCTACACTGAAGCTTTCTTT.

In its sample, this clonotype was seen many times. This chain connects TRBV5-1 to TRBJ2-3; D gene unclear. Germline V gene sequence: CDR1 SGHRS, CDR2 YFSETQ. CDR3 size: 15 residues. Between the trimmed V and J ends, which lost 0 bases and 5 bases, there was a span of 13 bases. In nucleotides, the CDR3 is TGCGCCAGCAGCTTGGCCTGGTTGGGTATAGATACGCAGTATTTT. It translates to CASSLAWLGIDTQYF.

The V call is TRBV4-2, the J call TRBJ2-1, with 10 bases that match TRBD2. The V gene's germline CDR1 is LGHNA and CDR2 YNFKEQ. Trimming took 2 bases from V and 2 from J; bases not matched to a gene: 3. CDR3 size: 16 residues. The CDR3 DNA follows: TGTGCCAGCAGCCAATTACTAGCGGGACCCTACAATGAGCAGTTCTTC. Protein product: CASSQLLAGPYNEQFF.

In DNA, the CDR3 is TGTGCCATCAGTGGGGATTCGAACGGCTACACCTTC. Its protein product is CAISGDSNGYTF. The chain couples TRBV10-3 to TRBJ1-2; D ambiguous. The V gene lost 4 bases and the J gene lost 8 bases, with 11 bases spanning the gap. The CDR3 covers 12 residues. Germline CDR1 is ENHRY and CDR2 is SYGVKD.

This clonotype has just a few counts. The V gene is TRBV20-1, the J gene TRBJ1-1, with TRBD1 as a possible D gene (5 bases). The CDR3 runs to 15 residues. Germline V gives CDR1 DFQATT, CDR2 SNEGSKA (reference sequence). The V end lost 6 bases, the J end lost 6 bases, and 23 bases lay between the germline ends. Here the CDR3 DNA reads TGCAGTGCGAGACATTGGGGGGTCGGACACCCTGAAGCTTTCTTT. Encoded protein: CSARHWGVGHPEAFF.

The gene calls are TRBV24-1 and TRBJ1-6, with 7 bases matching TRBD1. This CDR3 contains 13 residues. The germline gives CDR1 KGHDR, CDR2 SFDVKD. V shed 5 bases, J shed 9 bases, and the junction held 3 bases outside the gene matches. CDR3 loop: CATSAKGASPLHF. The CDR3 region has the DNA TGTGCCACCAGTGCGAAGGGGGCTTCACCCCTCCACTTT.

V and J are TRBV29-1 and TRBJ2-7; D uncertain. V shed 4 bases and J shed 1 base, with 5 bases lying between them. The CDR3 spans 11 residues. CDR1 and CDR2 (germline): SQVTM, ANQGSEA. The CDR3 nucleotides read TGCAGCGTTGCCGTGTCCTACGAGCAGTACTTC. This encodes CSVAVSYEQYF.

This chain uses TRBV7-2 with TRBJ1-1; D is ambiguous. Germline CDR1 and CDR2: SGHTA and FQGNSA. Trimming removed 6 bases at V and 3 bases at J, with 11 bases between. This CDR3 is built from 13 residues. The CDR3 loop reads CASSKRRYTEAFF. CDR3 nucleotide sequence: TGTGCCAGCAGTAAAAGACGGTACACTGAAGCTTTCTTT.

J is TRBJ2-3 and V is TRBV12-3 or TRBV12-4; perhaps TRBD1 as D (6 bases). This CDR3 is built from 16 residues. The ends were cut back, 3 bases at V and 1 base at J, with 14 bases in the middle. The CDR3, as DNA: TGTGCCAGCAGTTTCCACAGGGATTGGGGCACAGATACGCAGTATTTT. Protein: CASSFHRDWGTDTQYF.

This clonotype was seen only a few times. This rearrangement joins TRBV15 to TRBJ2-2; weak D call: TRBD1 (6 bases). CDR3 length: 15 residues. V gave up 2 bases and J gave up 8 bases, with 15 bases separating them. The germline V gene encodes CDR1 LNHNV and CDR2 YYDKDF (reference sequence). For the CDR3, the DNA is TGTGCCACCAGCAGATTCTCAAACAGGGCTGGGGAGCTGTTTTTT. Its translation: CATSRFSNRAGELFF.

This clonotype has a handful of counts. The chain combines TRBV6-5 with TRBJ1-1; D is unclear. Germline CDR1 and CDR2: MNHEY and SVGAGI. CDR3 length: 15 residues. Trimming removed 2 bases at V and 0 bases at J, with 10 bases between. The CDR3 nucleotides are TGTGCCAGCAGTTACAAGGACGGCATGAACACTGAAGCTTTCTTT. This codes for CASSYKDGMNTEAFF.